Presented here are 17 T cell receptor beta chains from one specimen sequenced in a study of preoperative IRX-2 immunotherapy in early breast cancer. Sequenced by immunoSEQ multiplex PCR; TCRdb stores in-frame clones only, minus some. The sample records over 30,000 clones, just under 90% being singletons. Documented treatment: preoperative locoregional IRX-2 cytokine immunotherapy. The sample here was tumor tissue, taken after IRX-2 immunotherapy. Source of these receptors: a human donor with breast cancer.

The chain is built from TRBV1 and TRBJ2-3; no DNA check was done on the table's D call, TRBD2. TRBV1 is tagged as a pseudogene. CDR3 length: 15 amino acids. The chain's CDR3 is CASSQESGGRDTQYF. The CDR3 bases are TGCGCCAGCAGCCAGGAGAGCGGCGGCCGGGATACGCAGTATTTT.

This rearrangement joins TRBV6-8 to TRBJ1-6; 8 bases agree with TRBD1. Trimming removed 0 bases from V and 8 bases from J; junction bases left unmatched: 9. Germline V gives CDR1 MNHGY, CDR2 SAAAGT. This CDR3 has 17 amino acids. Here the CDR3 DNA reads TGTGCCAGCAGTTACTCGTTGACAGGGGATGTGGATTCACCCCTCCACTTT. Its translation is CASSYSLTGDVDSPLHF.

The chain combines TRBV15 with TRBJ2-4; 11 nucleotides align to TRBD2. The germline gives CDR1 LNHNV, CDR2 YYDKDF (reference sequence). J was trimmed by 0 bases and V by 5 bases; bases with no gene match: 9. The CDR3 contains 18 residues. The CDR3 DNA follows: TGTGCCACCAGCGCCACTAGCGGGGGTCGGCTAGCCAAAAACATTCAGTACTTC. Residues: CATSATSGGRLAKNIQYF.

The rearrangement joins TRBV9 to TRBJ1-3; D is possibly TRBD1 (5 bases). The CDR3 totals 17 residues. Per germline, CDR1 SGDLS and CDR2 YYNGEE. Trimming took 4 bases from V and 4 from J, leaving 21 bases between them. CDR3 nucleotide sequence: TGTGCCAGCAGCCTTACTCAGGGCAACCTTGCCGGAAACACCATATATTTT. It codes for CASSLTQGNLAGNTIYF. The whole variable domain, remainder taken from reference TRBV9 and TRBJ1-3, is DSGVTQTPKHLITATGQRVTLRCSPRSGDLSVYWYQQSLDQGLQFLIQYYNGEERAKGNILERFSAQQFPDLHSELNLSSLELGDSALYFCASSLTQGNLAGNTIYFGEGSWLTVV.

The V and J genes are TRBV18 and TRBJ2-3; D is undetermined. Germline-derived CDR1 and CDR2 are KGHSH and LQKENI. The ends were cut back, 5 bases at V and 0 bases at J, with 9 bases in the middle. The CDR3 loop spans 14 amino acids. The DNA for the CDR3 is TGTGCCAGCTCAGCCCTGACTAGCACAGATACGCAGTATTTT. This sequence encodes CASSALTSTDTQYF.

The chain recombines TRBV28 with TRBJ1-4, with D tentatively TRBD1 (5 bases). V dropped 3 bases and J dropped 3 bases, with 8 bases sitting between them. The germline gives CDR1 MDHEN, CDR2 SYDVKM. There are 14 residues in the CDR3. CDR3 sequence reads: CASSFQGPNEKLFF. CDR3 nucleotides: TGTGCCAGCAGTTTCCAGGGCCCTAATGAAAAACTGTTTTTT.

The rearrangement uses TRBV29-1 and TRBJ2-5; 11 bases are shared with TRBD2. CDR3 length equals 16 residues. Germline values: CDR1 SQVTM, CDR2 ANQGSEA. Trimming at V came to 6 bases and at J to 2 bases, leaving 11 bases not matched to a gene. CDR3 coding DNA: TGCAGCGTGGGAGGGCTAGCGGGAGGCCTACAAGAGACCCAGTACTTC. It translates to CSVGGLAGGLQETQYF.

This clone was found once. One end of the junction is discordant with germline, which a read error may explain. The chain combines TRBV15 with TRBJ1-5, with 9 bases matching TRBD1. The CDR3 loop spans 17 amino acids. Germline CDR1 and CDR2: LNHNV and YYDKDF (reference sequence). The CDR3 region has the DNA TGTGCCAGCAGCCAAGGGTTTACAGGGGGCGCCGATCAGCCCCAGCATTTT. It encodes CASSQGFTGGADQPQHF.

The chain recombines TRBV19 with TRBJ1-3; the D is unclear. V lost 5 bases, J lost 0 bases, and 5 bases lay in between. The CDR3 is 13 residues long. CDR1 and CDR2 (germline): LNHDA, SQIVND (reference sequence). The chain's CDR3 is CASSPFSGNTIYF. Here the CDR3 DNA reads TGTGCCAGTAGTCCATTCTCTGGAAACACCATATATTTT.

The chain links TRBV25-1 to TRBJ1-1; D gene unclear. This CDR3 region has 14 residues. Trimming stripped 7 bases from V and 2 bases from J, with 14 bases between. CDR1 and CDR2 from the germline V gene are MGHDK and SYGVNS. The DNA for the CDR3 is TGTGCCAGCATCCCGGAGGGCTACAACACTGAAGCTTTCTTT. Its translation: CASIPEGYNTEAFF.

The chain employs TRBV5-1 and TRBJ1-4, with TRBD1 identical over 9 bases. The germline V gene encodes CDR1 SGHRS and CDR2 YFSETQ. J gave up 8 bases and V 4 bases, and 6 bases lay outside the gene matches. The length of the CDR3 is 14 residues. Here the CDR3 reads CASSPGQGLEKLFF. Here the CDR3 DNA reads TGCGCCAGCAGCCCGGGACAGGGACTGGAAAAACTGTTTTTT. Supplemented by reference TRBV5-1 and TRBJ1-4, the full variable domain reads KAGVTQTPRYLIKTRGQQVTLSCSPISGHRSVSWYQQTPGQGLQFLFEYFSETQRNKGNFPGRFSGRQFSNSRSEMNVSTLELGDSALYLCASSPGQGLEKLFFGSGTQLSVL.

This clone appeared a few times. V gene TRBV11-3 combines with J gene TRBJ2-3, with 11 bases matching TRBD2. Germline V gene data show CDR1 as SGHNT and CDR2 as YENEEA. The CDR3 has 16 residues. The ends lost 5 bases at V and 6 bases at J; junction bases unmatched: 10. Written as DNA, the CDR3 is TGTGCCAGCAGCCCAGGACTAGCGGGTGTCCCTGATACGCAGTATTTT. Translation: CASSPGLAGVPDTQYF.

The J gene is TRBJ1-4, the V gene TRBV6-8; D is ambiguous. The V end lost 0 bases, the J end lost 2 bases, and 16 bases lay between the germline ends. Germline V lookup: CDR1 MNHGY, CDR2 SAAAGT. The CDR3 has 18 amino acids. CDR3 loop: CASSYSGPGRPTNEKLFF. CDR3 coding DNA: TGTGCCAGCAGTTACTCCGGGCCCGGGCGCCCGACTAATGAAAAACTGTTTTTT.

The chain joins TRBV6-8 to TRBJ1-6; a possible D gene is TRBD1 (5 bases). The CDR3 length is 17 residues. Trimming pared 5 bases from V and 5 bases from J, leaving 19 bases between. Germline V lookup: CDR1 MNHGY, CDR2 SAAAGT. The CDR3 here is CASSPRGVGPHNSPLHF. CDR3 in DNA: TGTGCCAGCAGTCCACGAGGAGTGGGACCTCATAATTCACCCCTCCACTTT.

The chain is built from TRBV19 and TRBJ1-1; 7 bases align to TRBD1. The V gene's germline CDR1 is LNHDA and CDR2 SQIVND (reference sequence). V was pared by 9 bases and J by 5 bases, with 12 bases of the junction left unmatched. CDR3 length: 14 amino acids. Here the CDR3 DNA reads TGTGCCAGCGCCTTCGACAGGGAAGGGACTGAAGCTTTCTTT. Amino acid sequence: CASAFDREGTEAFF.

CDR3 DNA sequence: TGTGCCAGCAGCTTAGAAGGGTATGGATCCGGCTCCTACAATGAGCAGTTCTTC. It yields the protein CASSLEGYGSGSYNEQFF. The V gene is TRBV7-6, the J gene TRBJ2-1; D is ambiguous. Trimming pared 1 base from V and 0 bases from J, leaving 16 bases between. This CDR3 spans 18 amino acids. CDR1 SGHVS and CDR2 FNYEAQ come from the germline V gene.

The J gene is TRBJ1-3, the V gene TRBV28, with 9 bases identical to TRBD1. This CDR3 region has 15 residues. Losses at the gene ends were 7 bases for V and 3 bases for J; bases not matched to a gene: 7. Germline V gives CDR1 MDHEN, CDR2 SYDVKM. CDR3 protein: CASNSQGAGGNTIYF. The CDR3 DNA follows: TGTGCCAGCAATTCACAGGGGGCCGGTGGAAACACCATATATTTT.